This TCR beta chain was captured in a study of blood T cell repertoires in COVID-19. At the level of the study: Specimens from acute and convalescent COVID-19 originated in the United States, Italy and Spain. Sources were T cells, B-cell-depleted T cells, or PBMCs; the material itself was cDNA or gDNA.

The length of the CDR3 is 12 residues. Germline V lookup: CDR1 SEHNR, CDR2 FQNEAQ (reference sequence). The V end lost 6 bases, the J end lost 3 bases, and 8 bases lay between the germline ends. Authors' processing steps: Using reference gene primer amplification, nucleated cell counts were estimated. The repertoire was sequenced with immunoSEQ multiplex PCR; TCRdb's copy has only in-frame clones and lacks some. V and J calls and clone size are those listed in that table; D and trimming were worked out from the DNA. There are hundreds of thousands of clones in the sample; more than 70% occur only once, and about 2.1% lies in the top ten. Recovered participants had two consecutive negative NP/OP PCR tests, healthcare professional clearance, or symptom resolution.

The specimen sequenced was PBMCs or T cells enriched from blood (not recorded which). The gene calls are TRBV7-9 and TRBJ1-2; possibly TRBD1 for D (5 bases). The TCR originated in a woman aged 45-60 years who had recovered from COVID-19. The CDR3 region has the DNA TGTGCCAGCAGTACAGGTGACTATGGCTACACCTTC. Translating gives CASSTGDYGYTF. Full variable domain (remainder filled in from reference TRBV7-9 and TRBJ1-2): DTGVSQNPRHKITKRGQNVTFRCDPISEHNRLYWYRQTLGQGPEFLTYFQNEAQLEKSRLLSDRFSAERPKGSFSTLEIQRTEQGDSAMYLCASSTGDYGYTFGSGTRLTVV.